This TCR beta chain was captured in a study of cytomegalovirus exposure and HLA in healthy donors. General study points: For TCR beta chains, V- and J-gene trimming was later linked to a missense DCLRE1C variant. Reportedly, HLA-A and HLA-B alleles of most subjects were accurately predicted from TCR beta.

While unrecorded immune exposures were likely, the donors were nominally healthy when sampled. Germline lookup yields CDR1 SGHRS and CDR2 YFSETQ. The CDR3 consists of 14 residues. The study ran its PCR with 60 Vbeta and 13 Jbeta primers. Sequencing used immunoSEQ multiplex PCR; TCRdb keeps in-frame clones, though not all of them. This table holds approximately 150,000 clones, roughly 85% found once. Points on this clone: Antigen: not known.

The source material was PBMCs. This receptor was taken from a man aged 25 to 40 in good health and CMV-seronegative. V is TRBV5-1 and J is TRBJ2-5, with 7 bases lining up with TRBD1. The J call may be incorrect, as the DNA end agrees better with TRBJ2-7. The DNA for the CDR3 is TGCGCCAGCAGCTTGGAGGGACAGACCTACGAGCAGTACTTC. Translation: CASSLEGQTYEQYF.